The clone carrying this T cell receptor beta chain was seen more than once but under ten times. This record belongs to a study of T cells in Graves' hyperthyroidism and ophthalmopathy. It was RNA transcripts that yielded the amplified TCR beta CDR3 regions. During a first-round RT-PCR of the TCR CDR3, the HTBI primer set was used. One entry per CDR3 protein, called by TCRdb with MiXCR from the multiplex PCR reads. Among 650,000 to 750,000 distinct CDR3 sequences listed, 11% to 15% were seen once. The sequence derives from a woman aged 18-35 years with Graves' hyperthyroidism. Material: blood.

CDR3 coding DNA: TGTGCCAGCTCATCCCGCGTCCCGGGGCAGTTCTTC. It yields the protein CASSSRVPGQFF. The J gene is TRBJ2-1, the V gene TRBV18, with D hard to call. Germline lookup yields CDR1 KGHSH and CDR2 LQKENI. V lost 5 bases to trimming and J lost 12 bases, with 14 bases between them. The CDR3 contains 12 residues.